This T cell receptor (beta chain) is from a study of cytomegalovirus exposure and HLA in healthy donors. Germline V gives CDR1 MDHEN, CDR2 SYDVKM. The CDR3 is made up of 14 amino acids. With 6 bases removed from V and 0 bases from J, the gap between germline ends came to 9 bases. In the PCR, 60 Vbeta and 13 Jbeta primers were used. Data came from immunoSEQ multiplex PCR; TCRdb stores just in-frame clones and leaves some out. The sample holds roughly 100,000 clones, 82% seen once. The sequence was obtained from a young man in good health and CMV-seropositive. The sample taken for sequencing was PBMCs. The chain employs TRBV28 and TRBJ2-4; the D gene is possibly TRBD1 (5 bases). Here the CDR3 DNA reads TGTGCCAGCAGGACAGATGTAGCCAAAAACATTCAGTACTTC. Protein sequence: CASRTDVAKNIQYF.